A selection of T cell receptor beta chains follows, all from one sample in a study of blood T cells in healthy people across ages. One entry per CDR3 protein, called by TCRdb with MiXCR from the 5' RACE reads. The sample holds hundreds of thousands of distinct CDR3 sequences, about 51% seen once. Material: blood. The receptor source for this set is a woman aged 80 or older in good health. Both conserved end residues are part of each CDR3. D genes are given only for firm matches. The listing skips clone size in some rows; elsewhere it reads once, few, many or a size class.

v_call,clone_size,d_call,cdr3_length,j_call,cdr3_aa,cdr3_nt
TRBV28,NA,TRBD1,16,TRBJ2-7,CASSLWGTGGEYEQYF,TGTGCCAGCAGTTTATGGGGGACAGGGGGCGAGTACGAGCAGTACTTC
TRBV7-9,NA,TRBD1,17,TRBJ2-3,CASSPYLTGQSTDTQYF,TGTGCCAGCAGCCCATACCTCACGGGACAGAGCACAGATACGCAGTATTTT
TRBV9,many,TRBD1,17,TRBJ2-3,CASSVARGQGSTDTQYF,TGTGCCAGCAGCGTCGCCCGGGGACAGGGAAGCACAGATACGCAGTATTTT
TRBV27,NA,TRBD1,14,TRBJ2-7,CASSFNTGAYEQYF,TGTGCCAGCAGTTTCAACACAGGGGCGTACGAGCAGTACTTC
TRBV5-6,NA,NA,15,TRBJ2-7,CASSLGRTAYNGQYF,TGTGCCAGCAGCTTGGGCAGGACGGCCTACAATGGGCAGTACTTC
TRBV25-1,NA,NA,14,TRBJ2-5,CASSEYEWVETQYF,TGTGCCAGCAGTGAATACGAGTGGGTAGAGACCCAGTACTTC
TRBV16,NA,NA,15,TRBJ1-1,CASSQSRGKGTEAFF,TGTGCCAGCAGCCAATCACGAGGGAAGGGGACTGAAGCTTTCTTT
TRBV4-1,many,NA,13,TRBJ2-7,CASSREVTYEQYF,TGCGCCAGCAGCCGGGAGGTTACCTACGAGCAGTACTTC
TRBV10-3,NA,NA,11,TRBJ2-1,CTITNSDEQFF,TGTACGATCACCAATAGTGATGAGCAGTTCTTC
TRBV5-1,NA,NA,16,TRBJ2-3,CASRPGVVGGTDTQYF,TGCGCCAGCCGACCGGGGGTTGTGGGCGGCACAGATACGCAGTATTTT
TRBV6-5,NA,NA,13,TRBJ1-1,CASSYQMNTEAFF,TGTGCCAGCAGTTACCAAATGAACACTGAAGCTTTCTTT
TRBV6-1,few,NA,12,TRBJ2-1,CASSGGVQALFF,TGTGCCAGCAGTGGAGGGGTCCAGGCATTGTTCTTC
TRBV5-1,NA,NA,13,TRBJ1-2,CASSLAQTDGYTF,TGCGCCAGCAGCTTGGCACAGACAGATGGCTACACCTTC
TRBV6-1,NA,NA,11,TRBJ2-1,CASSERREQFF,TGTGCCAGCAGTGAAAGACGTGAGCAGTTCTTC
TRBV25-1,NA,NA,16,TRBJ2-1,CASSEPGPASYNEQFF,TGTGCCAGCAGTGAACCCGGGCCGGCTTCCTACAATGAGCAGTTCTTC
TRBV7-2,NA,NA,13,TRBJ2-3,CASSDDPTDTQYF,TGTGCCAGCAGCGACGATCCCACAGATACGCAGTATTTT
TRBV28,NA,NA,16,TRBJ1-6,CASSLPPRLLASPLHF,TGTGCCAGCAGTTTGCCCCCCCGTCTCCTCGCATCACCCCTCCACTTT
TRBV20-1,NA,TRBD2,15,TRBJ2-3,CSARDGRGDADTQYF,TGCAGTGCTAGAGATGGGCGGGGGGACGCAGATACGCAGTATTTT
TRBV2,many,NA,11,TRBJ2-1,CAGTVYNEQFF,TGTGCCGGGACGGTTTACAATGAGCAGTTCTTC
TRBV21-1,NA,NA,16,TRBJ1-6,CASSKSPPSPNSPLHF,TGTGCCAGCAGCAAATCCCCTCCTTCTCCTAATTCACCCCTCCACTTT
TRBV3-1,NA,TRBD2,14,TRBJ2-1,CASSQETSGGQQFF,TGTGCCAGCAGCCAAGAGACGAGCGGGGGACAGCAGTTCTTC
TRBV29-1,NA,NA,10,TRBJ2-7,CSVLDYEQYF,TGCAGCGTTCTGGACTACGAGCAGTACTTC
TRBV28,few,NA,17,TRBJ1-3,CASSFMGRGVSGNTIYF,TGTGCCAGCAGTTTTATGGGAAGGGGCGTCTCTGGAAACACCATATATTTT
TRBV18,NA,TRBD1,19,TRBJ1-5,CASSPVNRGTSLSNQPQHF,TGTGCCAGCTCACCAGTGAACAGGGGAACCAGTCTGAGCAATCAGCCCCAGCATTTT
TRBV9,few,NA,14,TRBJ1-4,CASSAGGTNEKLFF,TGTGCCAGCAGCGCGGGAGGAACAAATGAAAAACTGTTTTTT
TRBV3-1,NA,NA,14,TRBJ1-1,CASSVAGQVIEAFF,TGTGCCAGCAGCGTAGCGGGACAAGTGATTGAAGCTTTCTTT
TRBV2,many,TRBD2,13,TRBJ2-3,CASSMGEGDTQYF,TGTGCCAGCAGTATGGGGGAGGGGGATACGCAGTATTTT